This T cell receptor (beta chain) was captured by sequencing in a study of long-term antiretroviral therapy in people with HIV (dated by TCRdb to 2022 to 2024). Background for the entire study: The earliest samples were collected roughly a decade before the 2015 WHO recommendation for immediate ART, at a time when ART was usually postponed until CD4 counts fell. Whether ART initiation and durable HIV suppression were associated with changes in peripheral blood TRB repertoire composition and diversity was tested in a retrospective serial study. The cohort contributed 150 to 200 cryopreserved PBMC samples from 30 adults with confirmed HIV infection, collected serially over a mean of about six years (range 1-12). Among the 30 or so participants with HIV, eleven were female. No cross-contamination during QIAcube processing turned up in test extractions that ran a monoclonal T-cell line alongside 33 polyclonal samples.

Details on this clone: Its antigen is unknown. No quality values exist for individual bases; no much larger clone is one base distant.

The immunoSEQ hsTCRB v3.0 assay was used at survey level resolution to sequence the TRB variable region. A depth of about 35,000-50,000 T-cell genomes per sample was targeted for TRB sequencing. Pooled TRB libraries were sequenced on an Illumina MiSeq with a v3 150-cycle kit. The original methods were these. Analysis of repertoires was carried out in R inside a reproducible Nextflow workflow spanning QC, data transformation and analysis. Custom analyses were implemented in LymphoSeq2, an R package for AIRR-Seq data exploration. A few samples that yielded fewer than 5000 total TRB sequences were excluded, so that approximately 170 HIV repertoires were analyzed. Among the 180 to 200 HIV repertoires that were kept, under 60 were collected before ART initiation and around 130 were collected after ART initiation. Repertoires were downsampled to 5000 TRB nucleotide sequences, with summary statistics averaged over 100 downsampling iterations. Only TRB sequences with CDR3 regions of at least seven amino acids were retained for analysis. Two measures captured diversity: a Shannon entropy-derived clonality score and the Gini coefficient. In the repertoire networks, any two of the top 5000 CDR3 amino acid sequences were connected whenever the two sequences differed by an edit distance of one. For TRB CDR3 amino acid sequences, antigen specificity groups and MHC restriction were predicted with GLIPH2. To flag known CMV, EBV, HIV or tissue antigen associations, CDR3 amino acid sequences were matched against VDJdb and McPAS-TCR. Pre-ART, post-ART and control groups were compared with Wilcoxon signed-rank tests and Holm-Bonferroni correction. TCRdb's version of the immuneACCESS table is confined to in-frame rearrangements and falls short of the full clone set. An unresolved V gene accounts for under half of the shortfall where checked; the remainder is of unknown origin. V and J calls and clone size are as listed in that table; D and trimming were resolved from the DNA. The sample contains some 22,000 clones, roughly four fifths of them found a single time. The biggest ten clones account for about 20% of the sample.

The research as a whole found: Starting ART was linked to a significant rise in TRB diversity, yet even with long-term ART the diversity remained significantly lower than in transplant donor controls. Because PBMC availability was limited, only the TCR beta chain was sequenced, with no alpha chain pairing. Because cell numbers in pre-ART samples were limited, unsorted PBMC were profiled instead of sorted CD4+ and CD8+ T cells. Samples dated from the mid-2000s to the late 2010s, and the ART regimens used may be less effective than current ones. The repertoire was dominated across all time points by expanded TRB clones identified before ART initiation, although this dominance was seen to fluctuate and to decrease in many PLHIV after ART. No data were available on ART adherence, viral resistance or therapy changes, limiting inferences about post-ART repertoire changes. Compared with controls, HIV repertoires had narrower CDR3 length ranges, and the network structure pointed to an antigen-experienced repertoire that shifted only slightly toward naive after ART.

To be included, a participant needed at least one PBMC sample from before ART initiation plus at least two post-ART samples. Treatment was received in the United States of America by all participants with HIV. Cryopreserved samples of about 0.9-11 million PBMC were thawed and washed before DNA extraction. At the time of the earliest PBMC sample for each participant with HIV, ages ranged from roughly 23 to 60 years. PBMC samples from each participant spanned 1-4 timepoints before ART initiation and 2-8 timepoints after ART initiation, with a median of 7 samples. Serial HIV viral load, CD4+ T-cell count, ART history and demographic data were obtained for every participant. Using a Qiagen kit on a QIAcube, genomic DNA was extracted from unsorted PBMC, with samples processed in batches of 12. Sample: unsorted PBMCs, taken 0.4 years after starting antiretroviral therapy. This TCR came from a man aged 50-60 years with HIV.

The CDR3 protein sequence reads: CAWSRNEKLFF. The bases are TGTGCCTGGAGTAGGAATGAAAAACTGTTTTTT. The chain is made from TRBV30 and TRBJ1-4, with the D gene not clear enough to name. Measured from the cysteine to the phenylalanine, the CDR3 is 11 residues long. Just the 33-base CDR3 DNA is kept, in frame starting at base 1. CDR1 GTSNPN and CDR2 SVGIG are derived from the germline V gene (reference sequence). Deletion took 2 bases off V and 5 bases off J, with a span of 3 bases between the germline ends.